This T cell receptor beta chain was profiled in a study of blood T cell repertoires in COVID-19. Overall study: Sites across the United States, Italy and Spain contributed samples from acute and convalescent COVID-19. T cells, B-cell-depleted T cells, or PBMCs provided the cDNA or gDNA that served as material.

Authors' analysis steps: Cell counts per sample came from amplifying reference gene primers. Here immunoSEQ multiplex PCR was the method, and the copy in TCRdb shows in-frame clones only, minus some. V and J calls and clone size are given by that table; D and trimming were obtained from the DNA. The sample records fewer than 90,000 clones, around three quarters being singletons. The CDR3 is 15 residues long. Per the germline V gene, CDR1 is SGHRS and CDR2 is YFSETQ. V lost 4 bases to trimming and J lost 4 bases; unmatched junction nucleotides: 2. V gene TRBV5-1 combines with J gene TRBJ1-6; 10 bases match TRBD1. Sequencing used peripheral blood. This TCR was recovered from a woman of 80 years or more with acute or convalescent COVID-19. The CDR3 protein is CASSTDRGYNSPLHF. The CDR3 nucleotides are TGCGCCAGCAGCACGGACAGGGGGTATAATTCACCCCTCCACTTT.